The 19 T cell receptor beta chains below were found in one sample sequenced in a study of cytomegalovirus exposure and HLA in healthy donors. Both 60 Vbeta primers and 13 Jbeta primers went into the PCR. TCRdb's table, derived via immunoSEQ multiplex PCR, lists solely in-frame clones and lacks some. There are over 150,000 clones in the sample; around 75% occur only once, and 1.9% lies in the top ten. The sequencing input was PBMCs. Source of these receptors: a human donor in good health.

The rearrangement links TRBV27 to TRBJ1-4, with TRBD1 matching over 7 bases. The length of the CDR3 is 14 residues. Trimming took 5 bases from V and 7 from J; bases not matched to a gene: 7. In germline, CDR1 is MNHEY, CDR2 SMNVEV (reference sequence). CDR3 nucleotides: TGTGCCAGCAGTGAGGGGACAGAAGGTGAAAAACTGTTTTTT. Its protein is CASSEGTEGEKLFF. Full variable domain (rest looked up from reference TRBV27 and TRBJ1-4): EAQVTQNPRYLITVTGKKLTVTCSQNMNHEYMSWYRQDPGLGLRQIYYSMNVEVTDKGDVPEGYKVSRKEKRNFPLILESPSPNQTSLYFCASSEGTEGEKLFFGSGTQLSVL.

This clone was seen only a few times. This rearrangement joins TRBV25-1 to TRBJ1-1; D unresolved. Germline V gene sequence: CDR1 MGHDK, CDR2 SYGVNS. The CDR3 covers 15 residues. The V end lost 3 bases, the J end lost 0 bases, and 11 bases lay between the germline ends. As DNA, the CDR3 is TGTGCCAGCAGTGAGGGCCAAGACGTGAACACTGAAGCTTTCTTT. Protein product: CASSEGQDVNTEAFF.

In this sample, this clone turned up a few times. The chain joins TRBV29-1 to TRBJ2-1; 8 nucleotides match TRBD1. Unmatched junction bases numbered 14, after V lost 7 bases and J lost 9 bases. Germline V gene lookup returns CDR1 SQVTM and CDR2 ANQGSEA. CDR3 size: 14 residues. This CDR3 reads CSALADRAIGEQFF. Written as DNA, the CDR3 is TGCAGCGCCCTTGCGGACAGGGCCATCGGTGAGCAGTTCTTC.

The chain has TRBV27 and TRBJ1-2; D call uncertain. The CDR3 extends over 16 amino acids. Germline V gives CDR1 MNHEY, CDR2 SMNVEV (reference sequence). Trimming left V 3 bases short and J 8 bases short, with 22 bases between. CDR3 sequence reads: CASSFFAERGFMGYTF. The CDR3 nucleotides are TGTGCCAGCAGTTTTTTTGCGGAGCGGGGTTTTATGGGCTACACCTTC.

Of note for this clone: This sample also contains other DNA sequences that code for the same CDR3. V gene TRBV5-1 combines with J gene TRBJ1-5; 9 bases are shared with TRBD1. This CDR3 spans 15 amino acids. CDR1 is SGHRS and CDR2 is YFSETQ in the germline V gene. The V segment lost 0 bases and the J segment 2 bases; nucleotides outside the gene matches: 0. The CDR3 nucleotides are TGCGCCAGCAGCTTGGGGACAGGGGGCAATCAGCCCCAGCATTTT. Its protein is CASSLGTGGNQPQHF.

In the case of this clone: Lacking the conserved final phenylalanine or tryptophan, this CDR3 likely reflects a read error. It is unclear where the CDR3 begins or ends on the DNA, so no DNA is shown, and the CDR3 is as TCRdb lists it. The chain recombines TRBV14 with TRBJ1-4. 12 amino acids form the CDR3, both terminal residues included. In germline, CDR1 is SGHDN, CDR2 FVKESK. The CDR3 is CASSQFQVSRVY.

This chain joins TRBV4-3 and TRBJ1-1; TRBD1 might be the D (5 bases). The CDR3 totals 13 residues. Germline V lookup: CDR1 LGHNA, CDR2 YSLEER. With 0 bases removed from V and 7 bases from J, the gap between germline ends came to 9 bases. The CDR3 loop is CASSQETAYEAFF. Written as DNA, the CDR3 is TGCGCCAGCAGCCAAGAGACAGCTTATGAAGCTTTCTTT.

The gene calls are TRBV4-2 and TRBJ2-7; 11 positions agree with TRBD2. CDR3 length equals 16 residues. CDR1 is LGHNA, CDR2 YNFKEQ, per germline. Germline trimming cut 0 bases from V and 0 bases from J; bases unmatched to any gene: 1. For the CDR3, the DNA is TGTGCCAGCAGCCAAGATGGGACTAGCGGCTCCTACGAGCAGTACTTC. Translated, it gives CASSQDGTSGSYEQYF.

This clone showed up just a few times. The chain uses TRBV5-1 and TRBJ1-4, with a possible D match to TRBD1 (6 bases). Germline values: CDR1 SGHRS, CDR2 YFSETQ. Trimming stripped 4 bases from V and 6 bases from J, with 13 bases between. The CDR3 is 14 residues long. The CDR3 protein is CASSTTGNDEKLFF. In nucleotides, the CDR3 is TGCGCCAGCAGCACCACAGGGAACGATGAAAAACTGTTTTTT.

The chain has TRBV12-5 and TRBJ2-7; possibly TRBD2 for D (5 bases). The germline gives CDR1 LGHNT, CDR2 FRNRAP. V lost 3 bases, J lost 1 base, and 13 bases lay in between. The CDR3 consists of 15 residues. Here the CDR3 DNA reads TGTGCTAGTGGTTTAGCGGCCAGAAATTCCTACGAGCAGTACTTC. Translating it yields CASGLAARNSYEQYF. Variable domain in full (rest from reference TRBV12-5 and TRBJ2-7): DARVTQTPRHKVTEMGQEVTMRCQPILGHNTVFWYRQTMMQGLELLAYFRNRAPLDDSGMPKDRFSAEMPDATLATLKIQPSEPRDSAVYFCASGLAARNSYEQYFGPGTRLTVT.

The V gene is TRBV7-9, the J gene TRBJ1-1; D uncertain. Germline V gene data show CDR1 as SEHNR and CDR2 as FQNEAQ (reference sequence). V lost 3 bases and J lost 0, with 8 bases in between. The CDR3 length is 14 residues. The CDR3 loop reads CASSLSTLNTEAFF. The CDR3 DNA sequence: TGTGCCAGCAGCTTGAGCACCCTGAACACTGAAGCTTTCTTT.

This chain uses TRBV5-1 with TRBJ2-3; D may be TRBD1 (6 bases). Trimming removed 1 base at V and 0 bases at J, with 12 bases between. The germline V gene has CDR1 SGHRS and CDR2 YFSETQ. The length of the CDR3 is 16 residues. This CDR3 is CASSLSGALSTDTQYF. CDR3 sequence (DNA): TGCGCCAGCAGCTTGTCAGGGGCCCTAAGCACAGATACGCAGTATTTT.

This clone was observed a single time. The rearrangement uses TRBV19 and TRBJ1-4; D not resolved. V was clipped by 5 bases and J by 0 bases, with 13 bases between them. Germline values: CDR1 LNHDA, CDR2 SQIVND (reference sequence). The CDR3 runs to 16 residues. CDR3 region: CASSSRGLPTNEKLFF. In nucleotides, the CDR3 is TGTGCCAGTAGTTCCCGAGGACTGCCAACTAATGAAAAACTGTTTTTT.

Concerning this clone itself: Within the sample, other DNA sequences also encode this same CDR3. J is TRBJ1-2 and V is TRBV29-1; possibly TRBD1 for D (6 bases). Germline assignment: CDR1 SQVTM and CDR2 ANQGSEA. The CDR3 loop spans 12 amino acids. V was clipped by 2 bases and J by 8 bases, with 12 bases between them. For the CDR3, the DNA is TGCAGCGTTGAAAGGGGGGGCTACGGCTACACCTTC. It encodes CSVERGGYGYTF.

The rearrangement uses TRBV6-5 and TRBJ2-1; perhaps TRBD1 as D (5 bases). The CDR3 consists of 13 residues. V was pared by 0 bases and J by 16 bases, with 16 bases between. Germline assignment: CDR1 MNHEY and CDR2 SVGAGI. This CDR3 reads CASSYSAGLIIFF. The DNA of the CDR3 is TGTGCCAGCAGTTACTCGGCAGGGCTAATTATTTTCTTC.

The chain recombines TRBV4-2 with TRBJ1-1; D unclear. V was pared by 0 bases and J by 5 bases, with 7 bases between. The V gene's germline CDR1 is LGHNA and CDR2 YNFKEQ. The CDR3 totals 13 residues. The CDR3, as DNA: TGTGCCAGCAGCCAAGAATTCAGGACTGAAGCTTTCTTT. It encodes CASSQEFRTEAFF.

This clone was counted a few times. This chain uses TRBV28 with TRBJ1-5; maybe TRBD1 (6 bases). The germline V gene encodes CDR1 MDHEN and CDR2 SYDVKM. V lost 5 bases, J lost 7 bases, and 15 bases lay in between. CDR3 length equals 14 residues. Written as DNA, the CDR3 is TGTGCCAGCAGTACAGGGTTGGATCTGCAGCCCCAGCATTTT. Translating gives CASSTGLDLQPQHF.

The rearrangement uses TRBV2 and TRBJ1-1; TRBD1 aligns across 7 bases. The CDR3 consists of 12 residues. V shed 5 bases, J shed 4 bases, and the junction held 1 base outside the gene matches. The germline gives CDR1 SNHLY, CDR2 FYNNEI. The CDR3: CASSTGVTEAFF. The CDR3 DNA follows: TGTGCCAGCAGTACAGGGGTCACTGAAGCTTTCTTT.

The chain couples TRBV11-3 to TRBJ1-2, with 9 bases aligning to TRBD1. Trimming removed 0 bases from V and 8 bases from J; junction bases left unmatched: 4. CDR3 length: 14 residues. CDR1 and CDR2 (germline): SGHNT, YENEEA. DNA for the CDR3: TGTGCCAGCAGCTTAGAAGGACAGGGGACCGGCTACACCTTC. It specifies CASSLEGQGTGYTF.